Sequencing of this T cell receptor (beta chain) was carried out in a study of T-cell reconstitution after alpha-beta-depleted transplantation in children. Overall study results and limits: One year post-transplant, T-cell counts and diversity were largely derived from T cells produced anew.

As to this clonotype: Its antigen is still unknown.

CDR1 is SGHKS and CDR2 is YYEKEE in the germline V gene (reference sequence). The CDR3 runs 16 residues. With 0 bases removed from V and 6 bases from J, the gap between germline ends came to 15 bases. A TCRbeta library incorporating unique molecular identifiers was prepared. TCRdb passed the PCR reads through MiXCR, listing each CDR3 protein once. The table lists nearly 350,000 distinct CDR3 sequences, roughly 17% of them singletons. Here the sequenced sample was PBMCs, mostly from graft donor cells, taken 360 days after TCRalphabeta/CD19-depleted stem cell transplant. This chain uses TRBV5-5 with TRBJ1-4; D unclear. The clonotype originates from a male patient aged 2-9 years who had a stem cell transplant for acute lymphoblastic leukemia, so the T cells may come from the graft donor. The chain's CDR3 is CASSLGLNSGDEKLFF. The CDR3 DNA follows: TGTGCCAGCAGCTTGGGTCTCAACAGCGGCGATGAAAAACTGTTTTTT.